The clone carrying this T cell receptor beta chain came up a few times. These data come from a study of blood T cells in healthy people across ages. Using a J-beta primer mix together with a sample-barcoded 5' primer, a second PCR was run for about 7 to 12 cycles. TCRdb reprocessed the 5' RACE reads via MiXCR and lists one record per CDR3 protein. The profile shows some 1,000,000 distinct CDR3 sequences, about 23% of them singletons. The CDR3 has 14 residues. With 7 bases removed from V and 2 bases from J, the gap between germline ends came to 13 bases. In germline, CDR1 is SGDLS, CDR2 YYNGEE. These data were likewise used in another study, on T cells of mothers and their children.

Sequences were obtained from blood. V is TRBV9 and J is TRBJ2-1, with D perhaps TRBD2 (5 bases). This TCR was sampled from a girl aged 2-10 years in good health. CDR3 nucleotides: TGTGCCAGCGGAGAGGGCGGAACCTACAATGAGCAGTTCTTC. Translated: CASGEGGTYNEQFF.